The entry that follows covers one TCR beta chain sequence. Germline V gene sequence: CDR1 SGHVS, CDR2 FQNEAQ. With 2 bases removed from V and 6 bases from J, the gap between germline ends came to 16 bases. The CDR3 is made up of 15 amino acids. TCRdb's table, derived via immunoSEQ multiplex PCR, lists solely in-frame clones and lacks some. The top ten clones hold about 0.36% of a sample with 2 million to 2.5 million clones, 92% of them seen once. This specimen comes from a study of shared clonotypes between healthy human individuals. The sequence derives from a man between 18 and 29 years old in good health. Some clones in this sample may be carry-over from other donors' samples. This chain links TRBV7-8 with TRBJ1-2; D not certain. The specimen was naive CD4+ T cells from PBMCs. The subset here: CD45RA+ positively selected. CDR3 in amino acids: CASSLSSGGYNGYTF. Here the CDR3 DNA reads TGTGCCAGCAGCTTAAGCTCCGGAGGATATAATGGCTACACCTTC.